The next 8 T cell receptor beta chains were all read from a single sample in a study of T cells in tuberculosis. Cells were sorted from thawed PBMC rested overnight and stained with GMM-loaded CD1B tetramer, viability dye and anti-CD3. The lipid loaded on the CD1B tetramers was C32 glucose monomycolate from Rhodococcus equi. Here immunoSEQ multiplex PCR was the method, and the copy in TCRdb shows in-frame clones only, minus some. Among tens of thousands of clones listed, approximately 91% were seen once. Sequenced sample: CD1b-GMM tetramer-negative cells sorted from PBMCs. Every receptor here comes from an adult woman with latent tuberculosis.

The CDR3 sequence is CASSLTHREYGYTF. For the CDR3, the DNA is TGTGCCAGCAGCTTAACCCACAGGGAGTATGGCTACACCTTC. V is TRBV11-2 and J is TRBJ1-2, with a tentative D call TRBD1 (6 bases). CDR1 is SGHAT and CDR2 is FQNNGV in the germline V gene. The V and J ends lost 2 bases and 5 bases respectively, with 12 bases between them. The CDR3 is 14 residues long.

The sample holds a few counts of this clone. The chain couples TRBV7-6 to TRBJ1-2; 8 bases match TRBD1. Trimming cost V 2 bases and J 4 bases; bases outside gene matches: 3. The germline V gene encodes CDR1 SGHVS and CDR2 FNYEAQ. This CDR3 spans 14 amino acids. The CDR3 region is CASSLLDRAYGYTF. For the CDR3, the DNA is TGTGCCAGCAGCTTACTGGACAGGGCCTATGGCTACACCTTC.

The chain recombines TRBV29-1 with TRBJ2-5, with 7 bases fitting TRBD1. V lost 2 bases, J lost 2 bases, and 5 bases stayed unmatched. The CDR3 sequence is 14 residues long. Germline CDR1 and CDR2: SQVTM and ANQGSEA. CDR3 in DNA: TGCAGCGTTGAAACAGGGGCTCCACAAGAGACCCAGTACTTC. Translated, it gives CSVETGAPQETQYF.

This chain connects TRBV19 to TRBJ1-4; D is uncertain. CDR1 LNHDA and CDR2 SQIVND come from the germline V gene (reference sequence). Trimming stripped 10 bases from V and 2 bases from J, with 14 bases between. This CDR3 has 14 amino acids. The CDR3 sequence: CATSQTATNEKLFF. Written as DNA, the CDR3 is TGTGCCACTTCGCAAACAGCCACTAATGAAAAACTGTTTTTT.

The genes are TRBV15 and TRBJ1-4; possible D gene TRBD1, 5 bases. V lost 8 bases and J 8 bases, leaving 15 bases between the germline ends. CDR3 size: 13 residues. From germline, CDR1 is LNHNV and CDR2 YYDKDF (reference sequence). CDR3 sequence: CATAGWAEEKLFF. CDR3 sequence (DNA): TGTGCCACCGCAGGGTGGGCGGAGGAAAAACTGTTTTTT.

The chain has TRBV30 and TRBJ2-7, with TRBD1 as a possible D gene (8 bases). The CDR3 has 17 residues. The V gene lost 3 bases and the J gene lost 2 bases, with 23 bases spanning the gap. Germline V CDR1 and CDR2: GTSNPN, SVGIG (reference sequence). In DNA, the CDR3 is TGTGCCTGGAGCCTGATTTCCCGGACAGGGACTACCTACGAGCAGTACTTC. Amino acids: CAWSLISRTGTTYEQYF.

The chain joins TRBV9 to TRBJ2-5; TRBD2 agrees at 8 bases. The CDR3 contains 16 residues. Germline-derived CDR1 and CDR2 are SGDLS and YYNGEE. Trimming took 0 bases from V and 5 from J; bases not matched to a gene: 9. The CDR3 region has the DNA TGTGCCAGCAGCGTAGAAGGGACGGGGGGGCCGGAGACCCAGTACTTC. This encodes CASSVEGTGGPETQYF.

The V and J genes are TRBV9 and TRBJ2-1; 7 bases are shared with TRBD2. From germline, CDR1 is SGDLS and CDR2 YYNGEE. The J segment lost 9 bases and the V segment lost 5 bases, leaving 5 bases of the junction unmatched. The CDR3 runs to 12 residues. The CDR3 DNA reads TGTGCCAGCAGTCGGGGGGTTGGTGAGCAGTTCTTC. Its protein product is CASSRGVGEQFF.